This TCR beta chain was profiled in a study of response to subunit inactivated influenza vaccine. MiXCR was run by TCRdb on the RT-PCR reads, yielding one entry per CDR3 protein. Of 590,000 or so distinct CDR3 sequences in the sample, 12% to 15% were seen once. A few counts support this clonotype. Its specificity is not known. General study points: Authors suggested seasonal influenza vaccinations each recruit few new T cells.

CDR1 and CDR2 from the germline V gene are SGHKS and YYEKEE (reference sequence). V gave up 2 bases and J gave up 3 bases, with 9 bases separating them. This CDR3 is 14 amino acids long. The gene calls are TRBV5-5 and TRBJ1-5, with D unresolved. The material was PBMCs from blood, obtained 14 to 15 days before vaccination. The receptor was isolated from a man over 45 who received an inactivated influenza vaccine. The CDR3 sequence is CASSFGNNNQPQHF. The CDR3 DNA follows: TGTGCCAGCAGCTTCGGGAACAACAATCAGCCCCAGCATTTT. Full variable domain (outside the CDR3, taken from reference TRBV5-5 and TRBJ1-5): DAGVTQSPTHLIKTRGQQVTLRCSPISGHKSVSWYQQVLGQGPQFIFQYYEKEERGRGNFPDRFSARQFPNYSSELNVNALLLGDSALYLCASSFGNNNQPQHFGDGTRLSIL.